These 17 T cell receptor beta chains came from one sample sequenced in a study of radiotherapy plus CTLA-4 blockade in lung cancer. Produced via immunoSEQ multiplex PCR; TCRdb's table is partial and in-frame only. The sample carries about 120,000 clones, 85% to 90% recorded once. The sequencing here drew on peripheral blood, taken from a patient treated with radiotherapy plus ipilimumab. These receptors all come from a human donor with non-small cell lung cancer that progressed on radiotherapy plus ipilimumab.

The chain has TRBV6-5 and TRBJ2-7, with D tentatively TRBD2 (5 bases). V was cut by 4 bases and J by 0 bases, with 16 bases left in between. The CDR3 contains 16 residues. CDR1 and CDR2 (germline): MNHEY, SVGAGI. The CDR3 reads CASSSSLRRSSYEQYF. The CDR3 DNA follows: TGTGCCAGCAGTTCCTCTCTTAGGAGGAGCTCCTACGAGCAGTACTTC.

V is TRBV6-5 and J is TRBJ2-7; D perhaps matches TRBD1 (6 bases). V lost 7 bases and J lost 6, with 22 bases in between. In germline, CDR1 is MNHEY, CDR2 SVGAGI. The CDR3 loop spans 15 amino acids. The CDR3 here is CASTQGSTGKSEQYF. The CDR3 bases are TGTGCCAGCACCCAGGGGTCAACAGGGAAGAGCGAGCAGTACTTC.

This chain uses TRBV19 with TRBJ2-1, with D perhaps TRBD1 or TRBD2 (5 bases each). Trimming took off 5 bases at V and 8 bases at J, with 16 bases between the two ends. Germline V gives CDR1 LNHDA, CDR2 SQIVND (reference sequence). This CDR3 has 14 residues. Here the CDR3 DNA reads TGTGCCAGTAGTCGGGGACGCCTCTGGGATGAGCAGTTCTTC. Its protein product is CASSRGRLWDEQFF.

This clone showed up just once. The chain uses TRBV15 and TRBJ1-1; D is uncertain. V was pared by 4 bases and J by 4 bases, with 13 bases between. Germline-derived CDR1 and CDR2 are LNHNV and YYDKDF (reference sequence). CDR3 length: 14 amino acids. The CDR3 region is CATSTGTRSTEAFF. CDR3 bases: TGTGCCACCAGCACTGGCACGAGGTCCACTGAAGCTTTCTTT. The whole variable domain, filled in from reference TRBV15 and TRBJ1-1, reads DAMVIQNPRYQVTQFGKPVTLSCSQTLNHNVMYWYQQKSSQAPKLLFHYYDKDFNNEADTPDNFQSRRPNTSFCFLDIRSPGLGDTAMYLCATSTGTRSTEAFFGQGTRLTVV.

V and J are TRBV11-3 and TRBJ1-2; TRBD1 is a possible D gene (6 bases). V was trimmed by 5 bases and J by 3 bases, leaving 10 bases between them. This CDR3 has 13 amino acids. Germline CDR1 is SGHNT and CDR2 is YENEEA. The CDR3 bases are TGTGCCAGCAGCGTCAGGGGTGACTATGGCTACACCTTC. Translation gives CASSVRGDYGYTF.

The genes are TRBV27 and TRBJ2-3, with 8 positions matching TRBD2. Per germline, CDR1 MNHEY and CDR2 SMNVEV (reference sequence). The junction had 8 bases not matched to a gene; V was cut back by 8 bases and J by 1 base. The CDR3 is made up of 15 amino acids. The DNA of the CDR3 is TGTGCCAGCGGGCGGGAGGCCCTAGGCACAGATACGCAGTATTTT. This sequence encodes CASGREALGTDTQYF.

The J gene is TRBJ2-3, the V gene TRBV30; a weak D match, TRBD2 (6 bases). This CDR3 is 16 amino acids long. The germline V gene encodes CDR1 GTSNPN and CDR2 SVGIG (reference sequence). The V gene lost 0 bases and the J gene lost 0 bases, with 13 bases spanning the gap. The CDR3 loop is CAWSVGVAASTDTQYF. The CDR3 DNA reads as TGTGCCTGGAGTGTAGGCGTAGCGGCTAGCACAGATACGCAGTATTTT. Together with reference TRBV30 and TRBJ2-3, the CDR3 gives the full variable domain: SQTIHQWPATLVQPVGSPLSLECTVEGTSNPNLYWYRQAAGRGLQLLFYSVGIGQISSEVPQNLSASRPQDRQFILSSKKLLLSDSGFYLCAWSVGVAASTDTQYFGPGTRLTVL.

This sequence joins TRBV6-1 and TRBJ1-2; 8 bases line up with TRBD1. V shed 8 bases, J shed 4 bases, and the junction held 9 bases outside the gene matches. CDR3 length: 14 residues. Per germline, CDR1 MNHNS and CDR2 SASEGT. For the CDR3, the DNA is TGTGCCAGCTGGACAGGGCAGGGGCGCTATGGCTACACCTTC. It codes for CASWTGQGRYGYTF.

This sequence joins TRBV29-1 and TRBJ1-2; TRBD1 matches at 10 bases. Looked up from germline, CDR1 is SQVTM and CDR2 is ANQGSEA. CDR3 length: 17 residues. Unmatched junction bases numbered 14, after V lost 3 bases and J lost 4 bases. The CDR3 reads CSVDPPGTGASIYGYTF. The DNA for the CDR3 is TGCAGCGTTGACCCACCCGGGACAGGGGCCTCAATCTATGGCTACACCTTC. Based on the CDR3 plus reference TRBV29-1 and TRBJ1-2, the full variable domain is SAVISQKPSRDICQRGTSLTIQCQVDSQVTMMFWYRQQPGQSLTLIATANQGSEATYESGFVIDKFPISRPNLTFSTLTVSNMSPEDSSIYLCSVDPPGTGASIYGYTFGSGTRLTVV.

The chain links TRBV7-9 to TRBJ2-7; 11 nucleotides match TRBD2. This CDR3 is built from 14 residues. Germline V gene sequence: CDR1 SEHNR, CDR2 FQNEAQ (reference sequence). Trimming took 5 bases from V and 2 from J; bases not matched to a gene: 2. The CDR3 loop reads CASSRLAGPYEQYF. DNA for the CDR3: TGTGCCAGCAGCCGACTAGCGGGGCCCTACGAGCAGTACTTC.

This chain uses TRBV28 with TRBJ2-5; D gene ambiguous. CDR3 length: 13 amino acids. The germline V gene encodes CDR1 MDHEN and CDR2 SYDVKM. V was shortened by 3 bases and J by 5 bases, with 10 bases between the two germline ends. In nucleotides, the CDR3 is TGTGCCAGCAGTTTCTCCTCCCTGGAGACCCAGTACTTC. This encodes CASSFSSLETQYF.

V and J are TRBV5-1 and TRBJ2-5, with D possibly being TRBD2 (5 bases). The V end lost 5 bases, the J end lost 4 bases, and 12 bases lay between the germline ends. The CDR3 extends over 13 amino acids. From germline, CDR1 is SGHRS and CDR2 YFSETQ. This chain's CDR3 is CASRGSEGETQYF. CDR3 in DNA: TGCGCCAGCAGGGGGTCAGAGGGAGAGACCCAGTACTTC.

This clone occurred a few times. This sequence joins TRBV4-1 and TRBJ2-7; tentatively, D is TRBD1 (6 bases). CDR1 and CDR2 from the germline V gene are MGHRA and YSYEKL. V was pared by 3 bases and J by 3 bases, with 12 bases between. This CDR3 comprises 14 residues. CDR3 sequence: CASSQAGTFYEQYF. The CDR3 nucleotides are TGCGCCAGCAGCCAGGCCGGGACATTCTACGAGCAGTACTTC.

The chain is built from TRBV27 and TRBJ2-3, with D maybe TRBD2 (6 bases). V lost 6 bases, J lost 6 bases, and 19 bases lay in between. This CDR3 contains 15 residues. Germline V lookup: CDR1 MNHEY, CDR2 SMNVEV (reference sequence). The CDR3 DNA sequence: TGTGCCAGCAGAGGCCTAGGAGGGCCTAGGGATACGCAGTATTTT. This sequence encodes CASRGLGGPRDTQYF.

The chain uses TRBV29-1 and TRBJ2-7, with D possibly TRBD2 on 6 matching bases. The CDR3 loop spans 10 amino acids. The ends were cut back, 6 bases at V and 6 bases at J, with 9 bases in the middle. Germline values: CDR1 SQVTM, CDR2 ANQGSEA. The CDR3: CSVRDSEQYF. CDR3 coding DNA: TGCAGCGTCCGGGACTCCGAGCAGTACTTC.

The chain links TRBV6-6 to TRBJ2-3, with 7 bases lining up with TRBD1. The CDR3 length is 15 residues. CDR1 is MNHNY and CDR2 is SVGAGI in the germline V gene (reference sequence). V lost 2 bases and J lost 2; bases outside the gene matches: 4. The CDR3 spells CASSYQGVHTDTQYF. CDR3 sequence (DNA): TGTGCCAGCAGTTACCAGGGGGTGCACACAGATACGCAGTATTTT.

CDR3 region: CASNSGGTQYF. The DNA for the CDR3 is TGTGCCAGCAACTCTGGGGGGACGCAGTATTTT. The V and J genes are TRBV6-6 and TRBJ2-3, with D possibly TRBD2 on 6 matching bases. In germline, CDR1 is MNHNY, CDR2 SVGAGI (reference sequence). The CDR3 extends over 11 amino acids. Trimming stripped 7 bases from V and 9 bases from J, with 11 bases between.